Sequencing of this T cell receptor beta chain was carried out in a study of blood T cell repertoires in COVID-19. Study as a whole: Acute-phase and convalescent COVID-19 samples originated in the United States, Italy and Spain. The analysed material was cDNA or gDNA that came from T cells, B-cell-depleted T cells, or PBMCs.

Germline-derived CDR1 and CDR2 are PRHDT and FYEKMQ (reference sequence). V lost 1 base and J 4 bases, leaving 8 bases between the germline ends. The CDR3 spans 14 residues. In the original processing: How many nucleated cells were present was estimated from reference gene primer amplification. The repertoire was sequenced with immunoSEQ multiplex PCR; TCRdb's copy has only in-frame clones and lacks some. V, J and clone size are taken as reported in that table, and D and trimming were inferred from the DNA itself. The sample gives over 200,000 clones, about 85% of which show up once; 9.5% to 15% is in the top ten.

This chain connects TRBV13 to TRBJ1-3, with a possible D match to TRBD1 (6 bases). Sequencing was done on a sample of peripheral blood. The receptor's source is a woman aged 18-29 years who had recovered from COVID-19. The CDR3 DNA reads TGTGCCAGCAGCTTAGTTGGACAGGGAAACACCATATATTTT. Its translation: CASSLVGQGNTIYF.